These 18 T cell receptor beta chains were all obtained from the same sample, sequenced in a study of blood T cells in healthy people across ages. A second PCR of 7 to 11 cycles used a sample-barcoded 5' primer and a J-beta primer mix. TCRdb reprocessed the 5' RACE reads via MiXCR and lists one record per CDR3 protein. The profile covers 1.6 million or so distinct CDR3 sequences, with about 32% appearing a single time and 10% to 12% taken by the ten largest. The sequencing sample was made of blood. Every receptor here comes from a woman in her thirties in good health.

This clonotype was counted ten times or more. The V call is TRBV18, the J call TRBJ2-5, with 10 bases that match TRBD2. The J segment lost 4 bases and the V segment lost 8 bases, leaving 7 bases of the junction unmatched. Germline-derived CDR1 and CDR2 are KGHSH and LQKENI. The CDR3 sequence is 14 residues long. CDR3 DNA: TGTGCCAGCAGCCCAGCGGGGGGGCGAGAGACCCAGTACTTC. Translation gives CASSPAGGRETQYF.

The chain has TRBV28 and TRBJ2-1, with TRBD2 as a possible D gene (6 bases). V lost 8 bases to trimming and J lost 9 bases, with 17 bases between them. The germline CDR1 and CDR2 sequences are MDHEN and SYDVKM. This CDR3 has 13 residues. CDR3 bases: TGTGCCAGCCTCGGGGGAGCACGGGTTGAGCAGTTCTTC. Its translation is CASLGGARVEQFF.

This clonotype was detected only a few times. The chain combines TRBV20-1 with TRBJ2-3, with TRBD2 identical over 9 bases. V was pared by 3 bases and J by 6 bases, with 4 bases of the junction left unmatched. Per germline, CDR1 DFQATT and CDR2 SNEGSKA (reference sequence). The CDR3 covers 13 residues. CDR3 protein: CSASSGSADTQYF. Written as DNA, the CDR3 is TGCAGTGCTAGTAGCGGGAGTGCGGATACGCAGTATTTT.

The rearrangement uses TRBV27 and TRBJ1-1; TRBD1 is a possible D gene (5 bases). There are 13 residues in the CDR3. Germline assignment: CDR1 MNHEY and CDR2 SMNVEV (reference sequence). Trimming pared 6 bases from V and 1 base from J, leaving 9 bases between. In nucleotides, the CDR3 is TGTGCCAGCAGGTGGGGCGGGAACACTGAAGCTTTCTTT. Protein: CASRWGGNTEAFF.

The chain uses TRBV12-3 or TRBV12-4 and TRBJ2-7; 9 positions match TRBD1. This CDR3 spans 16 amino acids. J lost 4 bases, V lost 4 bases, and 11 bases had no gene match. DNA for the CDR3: TGTGCCAGCAGTTCCCAGGGACAGGGCTTCGGATACGAGCAGTACTTC. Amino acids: CASSSQGQGFGYEQYF.

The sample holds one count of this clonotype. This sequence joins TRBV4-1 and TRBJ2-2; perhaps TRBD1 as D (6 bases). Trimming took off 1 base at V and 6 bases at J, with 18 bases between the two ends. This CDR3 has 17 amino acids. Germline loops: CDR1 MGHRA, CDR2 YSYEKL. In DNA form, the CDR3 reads TGCGCCAGCAGCCAAGTTACAACAGGGTGGGGCGCCGGGGAGCTGTTTTTT. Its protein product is CASSQVTTGWGAGELFF.

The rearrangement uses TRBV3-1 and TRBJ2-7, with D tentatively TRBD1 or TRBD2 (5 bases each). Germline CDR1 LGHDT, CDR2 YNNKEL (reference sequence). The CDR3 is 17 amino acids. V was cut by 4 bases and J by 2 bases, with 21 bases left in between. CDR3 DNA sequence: TGTGCCAGCAGCCTTTCAACGACACCGGGACGGGCCTACGAGCAGTACTTC. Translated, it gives CASSLSTTPGRAYEQYF.

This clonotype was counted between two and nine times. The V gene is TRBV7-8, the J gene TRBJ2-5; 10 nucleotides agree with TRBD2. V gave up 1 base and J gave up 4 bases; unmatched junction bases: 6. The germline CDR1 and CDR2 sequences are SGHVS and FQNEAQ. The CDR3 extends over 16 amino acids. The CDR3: CASSLDPAGGPETQYF. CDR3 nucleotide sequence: TGTGCCAGCAGCTTAGACCCAGCGGGAGGGCCAGAGACCCAGTACTTC.

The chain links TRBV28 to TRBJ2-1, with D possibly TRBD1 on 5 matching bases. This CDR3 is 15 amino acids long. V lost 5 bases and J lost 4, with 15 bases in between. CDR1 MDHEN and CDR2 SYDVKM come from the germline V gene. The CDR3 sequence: CASSQIRVRYNEQFF. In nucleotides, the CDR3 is TGTGCCAGCAGTCAGATCAGGGTTAGGTACAATGAGCAGTTCTTC. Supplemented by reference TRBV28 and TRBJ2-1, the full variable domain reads DVKVTQSSRYLVKRTGEKVFLECVQDMDHENMFWYRQDPGLGLRLIYFSYDVKMKEKGDIPEGYSVSREKKERFSLILESASTNQTSMYLCASSQIRVRYNEQFFGPGTRLTVL.

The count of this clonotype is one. CDR3 in DNA: TGTGCCAGCAGTTCCCAAACAGGCCACACCCCGTGGCAGTACTTC. Protein product: CASSSQTGHTPWQYF. The chain carries TRBV7-6 and TRBJ2-5; possible D gene TRBD1, 5 bases. The V end was cut by 6 bases, the J end by 11 bases, with 25 bases between. Germline V gives CDR1 SGHVS, CDR2 FNYEAQ. The CDR3 is 15 residues long.

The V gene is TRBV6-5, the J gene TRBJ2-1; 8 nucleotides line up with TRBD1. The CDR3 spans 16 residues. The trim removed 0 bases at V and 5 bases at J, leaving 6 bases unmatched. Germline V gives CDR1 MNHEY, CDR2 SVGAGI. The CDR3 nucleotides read TGTGCCAGCAGTTACTCGCTGGGACAGGAGAACAATGAGCAGTTCTTC. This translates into CASSYSLGQENNEQFF.

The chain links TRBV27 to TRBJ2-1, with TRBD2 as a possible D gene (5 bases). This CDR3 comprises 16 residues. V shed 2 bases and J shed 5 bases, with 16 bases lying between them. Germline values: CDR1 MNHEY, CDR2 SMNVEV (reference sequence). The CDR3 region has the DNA TGTGCCAGCAGTTTACGTAAGAGCGGAAGCCACAATGAGCAGTTCTTC. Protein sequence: CASSLRKSGSHNEQFF.

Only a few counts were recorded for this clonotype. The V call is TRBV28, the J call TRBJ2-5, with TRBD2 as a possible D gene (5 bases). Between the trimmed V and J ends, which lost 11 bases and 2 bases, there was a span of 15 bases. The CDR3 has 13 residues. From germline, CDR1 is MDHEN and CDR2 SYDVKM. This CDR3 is CAAASGKQETQYF. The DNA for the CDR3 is TGTGCCGCAGCAAGCGGCAAACAAGAGACCCAGTACTTC.

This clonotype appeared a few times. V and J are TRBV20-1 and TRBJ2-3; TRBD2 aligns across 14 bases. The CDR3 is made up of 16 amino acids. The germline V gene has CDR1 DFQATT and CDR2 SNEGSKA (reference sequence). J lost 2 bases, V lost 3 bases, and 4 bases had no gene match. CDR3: CSARSGLAGDTDTQYF. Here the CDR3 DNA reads TGCAGTGCTAGGTCGGGACTAGCGGGAGACACAGATACGCAGTATTTT.

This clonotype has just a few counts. CDR3 amino acids: CASSDWGTEQYF. CDR3 coding DNA: TGTGCCAGCAGTGACTGGGGGACAGAGCAGTACTTC. V usage is TRBV2 and J usage is TRBJ2-7; a possible D gene is TRBD1 (6 bases). Trimming shortened V by 3 bases and J by 7 bases, and 10 bases separated the two germline ends. CDR3 length: 12 amino acids. Germline V gene data show CDR1 as SNHLY and CDR2 as FYNNEI.

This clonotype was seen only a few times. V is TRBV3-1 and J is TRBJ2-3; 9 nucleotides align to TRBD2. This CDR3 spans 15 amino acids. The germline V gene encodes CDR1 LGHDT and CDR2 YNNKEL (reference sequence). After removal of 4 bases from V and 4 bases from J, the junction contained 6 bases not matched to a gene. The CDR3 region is CASSRGLATADTQYF. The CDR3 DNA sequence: TGTGCCAGCAGCCGCGGACTAGCGACGGCAGATACGCAGTATTTT.

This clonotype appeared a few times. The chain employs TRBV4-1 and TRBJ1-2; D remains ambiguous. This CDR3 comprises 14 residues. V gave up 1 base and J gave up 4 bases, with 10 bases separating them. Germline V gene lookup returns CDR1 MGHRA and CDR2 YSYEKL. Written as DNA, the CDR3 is TGCGCCAGCAGCCAAGGTACAGTTTCCTATGGCTACACCTTC. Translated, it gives CASSQGTVSYGYTF.

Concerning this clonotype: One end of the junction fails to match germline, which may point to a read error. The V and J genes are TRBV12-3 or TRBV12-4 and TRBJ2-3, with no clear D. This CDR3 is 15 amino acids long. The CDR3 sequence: CASSLRRIRADAQYF. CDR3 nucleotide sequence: TGTGCCAGCAGTTTAAGGCGGATAAGAGCAGATGCGCAGTATTTT.